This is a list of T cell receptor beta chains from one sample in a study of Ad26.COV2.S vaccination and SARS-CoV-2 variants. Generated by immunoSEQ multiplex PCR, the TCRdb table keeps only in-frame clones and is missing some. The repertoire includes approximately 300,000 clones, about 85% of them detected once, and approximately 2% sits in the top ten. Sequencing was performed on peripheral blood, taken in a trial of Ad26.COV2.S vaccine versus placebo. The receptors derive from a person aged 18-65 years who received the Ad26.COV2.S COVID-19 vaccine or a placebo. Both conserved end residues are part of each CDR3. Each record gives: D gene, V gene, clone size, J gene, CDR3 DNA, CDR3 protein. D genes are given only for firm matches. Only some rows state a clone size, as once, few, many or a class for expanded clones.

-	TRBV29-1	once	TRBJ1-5	TGCAGCGTAATTATCGGGACATCTAATCAGCCCCAGCATTTT	CSVIIGTSNQPQHF
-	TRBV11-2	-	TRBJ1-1	TGTGCCAGCAGCCGCCTAGAAGGGCTGAACACTGAAGCTTTCTTT	CASSRLEGLNTEAFF
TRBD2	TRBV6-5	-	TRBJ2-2	TGTGCCAGCTCCAGGCGGGGGGGCGGCGGGGAGCTGTTTTTT	CASSRRGGGGELFF
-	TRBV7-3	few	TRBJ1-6	TGTGCCAGCAGCTTAATGGGGGATAATTCACCCCTCCACTTT	CASSLMGDNSPLHF
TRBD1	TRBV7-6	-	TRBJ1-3	TGTGCCAGCAGCTCGCTGAGACAGGGGCCATTCTCTGGAAACACCATATATTTT	CASSSLRQGPFSGNTIYF
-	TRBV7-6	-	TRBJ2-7	TGTGCCAGCAGTCGAGGACAGCGAACCTACGAGCAGTACTTC	CASSRGQRTYEQYF
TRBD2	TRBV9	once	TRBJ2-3	TGTGCCAGCAGCCCCGGGGGGGCAGCAGATACGCAGTATTTT	CASSPGGAADTQYF
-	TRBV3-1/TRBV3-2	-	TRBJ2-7	TGTGCCAGCAGCCAAAGGCCGGCAGGGGGGGACGAGCAGTACTTC	CASSQRPAGGDEQYF
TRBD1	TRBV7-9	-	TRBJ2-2	TGTGCCAGCAGCTCCGACGGGGACAGACCGAACACCGGGGAGCTGTTTTTT	CASSSDGDRPNTGELFF
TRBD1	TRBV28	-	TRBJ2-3	TGTGCCAGCAGTGGGACAGCCTTTGCTCTCAGGGGTACGCAGTATTTT	CASSGTAFALRGTQYF
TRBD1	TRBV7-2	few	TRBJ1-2	TGTGCCAGCAGCTTAGACGTAGGACAGGGAGCATATAACTATGGCTACACCTTC	CASSLDVGQGAYNYGYTF
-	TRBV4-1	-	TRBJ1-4	TGCGCCAGCAGCCCACCCGGGACCGTTGATGAAAAACTGTTTTTT	CASSPPGTVDEKLFF
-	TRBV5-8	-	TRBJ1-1	TGTGCCAGCAGACAAGGTCCCCGGGACTCTCGCACTGAAGCTTTCTTT	CASRQGPRDSRTEAFF
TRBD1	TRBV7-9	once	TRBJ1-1	TGTGCCAGCAGCTTTAAGTGGGACAGGGGCACTGAAGCTTTCTTT	CASSFKWDRGTEAFF
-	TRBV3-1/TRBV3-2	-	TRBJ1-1	TGTGCCAGCAGCCGAGCCCGGACAATCACTGAAGCTTTCTTT	CASSRARTITEAFF
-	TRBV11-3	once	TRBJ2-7	TGTGCCAGCAGCAAAGTGACCTCCTACGAGCAGTACTTC	CASSKVTSYEQYF
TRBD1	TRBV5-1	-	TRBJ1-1	TGCGCCAGCAGCTCCAGGACAGGGGGAATCACTGAAGCTTTCTTT	CASSSRTGGITEAFF
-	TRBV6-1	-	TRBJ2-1	TGTGCCAGCAGTGTAATCTCACAGGGCTCCTACAATGAGCAGTTCTTC	CASSVISQGSYNEQFF
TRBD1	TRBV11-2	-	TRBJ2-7	TGTGCCAGCAGCTTAGAGGACAGGGTCATTGACGAGCAGTACTTC	CASSLEDRVIDEQYF
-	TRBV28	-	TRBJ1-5	TGTGCCAGCAGCCTGGCCAGACATAGCAATCAGCCCCAGCATTTT	CASSLARHSNQPQHF
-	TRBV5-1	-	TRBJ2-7	TGCGCCAGCAGCTTGGTGGGGGAAACAGGGAATTCTCTGTACTTC	CASSLVGETGNSLYF
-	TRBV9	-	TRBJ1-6	TGTGCCAGCAGCCCCCGTGTGGATAATTCACCCCTCCACTTT	CASSPRVDNSPLHF
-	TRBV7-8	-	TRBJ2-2	TGTGCCAGCAGCCGCTACGGCGGGGAGCTGTTTTTT	CASSRYGGELFF
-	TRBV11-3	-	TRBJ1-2	TGTGCCAGCAGCTCGACGGATAGCTATGGCTACACCTTC	CASSSTDSYGYTF
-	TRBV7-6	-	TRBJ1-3	TGTGCCAGCAGCTTAATGCTGGGATCTGGAAACACCATATATTTT	CASSLMLGSGNTIYF
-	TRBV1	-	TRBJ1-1	TGCACCAGCAGCCAAGGGACGGGGGACAGCTCGAACACTGAAGCTTTCTTT	CTSSQGTGDSSNTEAFF
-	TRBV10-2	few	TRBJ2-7	TGCGCCAGCAGTGCCGAGCCCTACGAGCAGTACTTC	CASSAEPYEQYF
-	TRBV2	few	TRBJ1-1	TGTGCCAGCAGTGCTCAGGGAGTCATGAACACTGAAGCTTTCTTT	CASSAQGVMNTEAFF
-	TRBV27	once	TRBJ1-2	TGTGCCAGCAGCGCCGACGGGGGCCAATACTATGGCTACACCTTC	CASSADGGQYYGYTF
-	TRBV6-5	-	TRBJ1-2	TGTGCCAGCAGCGAGAGGACGTTTAACTATGGCTACACCTTC	CASSERTFNYGYTF
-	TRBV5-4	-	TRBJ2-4	TGTGCCAGCAGCTGGGCCAATAAAACACTAGCCAAAAACATTCAGTACTTC	CASSWANKTLAKNIQYF
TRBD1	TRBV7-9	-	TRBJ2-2	TGTGCCAGCACCCCCGGACAGGGACAGGGTACCGGGGAGCTGTTTTTT	CASTPGQGQGTGELFF
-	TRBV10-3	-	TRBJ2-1	TGTGCCATCAGTGGAGACAGGAGGCACATCATAGACAATGAGCAGTTCTTC	CAISGDRRHIIDNEQFF
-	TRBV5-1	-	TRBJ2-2	TGCGCCAGCAGTGAGGGTCGGGGGGCGCATCCCGGGGAGCTGTTTTTT	CASSEGRGAHPGELFF
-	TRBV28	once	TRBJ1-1	TGTGCCAGCAGTTTAGGGGGCCGGGGGAACACTGAAGCTTTCTTT	CASSLGGRGNTEAFF
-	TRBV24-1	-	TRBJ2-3	TGTGCCACCAGTCAAAAGCGGGCAGATACGCAGTATTTT	CATSQKRADTQYF
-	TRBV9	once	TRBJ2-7	TGTGCCAGCAGCGTAGTTGGGGGGCTGGGGGAGCAGTACTTC	CASSVVGGLGEQYF
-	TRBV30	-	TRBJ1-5	TGTGCCTGGAGTGAAAGGGCAGACCTTAATCAGCCCCAGCATTTT	CAWSERADLNQPQHF